This T cell receptor (beta chain) is drawn from a study of a mutant IDH1 vaccine in newly diagnosed glioma listed by TCRdb under 2021. With regard to the full study: The approximately 29 treated patients were approximately 62% male and roughly 40% female, with a mean age of around 40 years. Before enrollment, patients had received standard therapy of radiotherapy alone, temozolomide alone, or radiochemotherapy with temozolomide; most received the combination. Peripheral blood was drawn at six visits: V03 (baseline), V05, V07, V10, V12 and V13. For exploratory analyses, longitudinal TCRB deep sequencing was carried out in around 24 treated patients wherever samples were available.

Regarding this clone: What antigen it recognizes has not been identified. Base-call qualities are not available, and no considerably larger clone is one nucleotide away.

According to the study, the label for this sample's time point signals: baseline, week 1 (first vaccination visit). Per the publication, the treatment or condition label means: pre-vaccination baseline after standard-of-care therapy. Newly diagnosed WHO grade 3 or 4 IDH1-mutant astrocytomas showing loss of nuclear ATRX were present in the donors. The samples were drawn from NOA16, a multicentre, single-arm, open-label phase I trial in Germany that tested a mutant IDH1 peptide vaccine in humans for the first time. Blood drawn at visit V03 was used as the baseline sample for immunogenicity testing. Genomic DNA for TCRB sequencing was extracted from EDTA blood using the DNeasy Blood and Tissue Kit. Results the study describes overall, beyond this receptor: The authors stated that sample limitations prevented analyses of patient blood samples from being reproduced. PBMC samples for TCRB deep sequencing were selected based on availability. No apparent relationship was observed between pseudoprogression and alterations in the top peripheral T cell clonotypes detected by TCRB sequencing. Vaccine-induced immune responses across multiple MHC alleles were detected in 93.3% of patients.

As encoded in the germline V gene, CDR1 is SGHRS while CDR2 is YFSETQ. V and J are truncated by 2 bases and 2 bases respectively, leaving an intervening sequence of 20 bases. Inclusive of the bounding cysteine and phenylalanine, the CDR3 is 17 residues long. The only DNA kept is the CDR3, 51 bases in frame from the first base. Libraries were built with the immunoSEQ multiplex PCR assay. The hsTCRB Kit was used according to the manufacturer's protocol to amplify rearranged TCR beta chain sequences. An Illumina MiSeq was used to sequence the TCRB libraries. Turning to the authors' computational methods: The kit vendor's proprietary platform handled demultiplexing, trimming and gene mapping. As stored in TCRdb, this immuneACCESS dataset retains in-frame rearrangements with V and J assigned. A fraction of the clones does not appear; measured against another copy, unresolved V genes explain less than half of the discrepancy, and the remainder lacks a known reason. From that table come the V and J calls and clone size; the DNA was used to work out D and trimming. This sample has about 54,000 clones in its table, and approximately 81% of those were observed once. Of the sample, approximately 20% falls within the top ten clones.

This specimen consisted of PBMCs, obtained from a glioma patient treated with radiotherapy, temozolomide or both. The sequence is built from TRBV5-1 and TRBJ2-7; possibly the D gene is TRBD1, per 5 matching bases. The receptor comes from a man aged 18 to 35 with glioma. The CDR3: CASSLDNTGGTTYEQYF. The base sequence is TGCGCCAGCAGCTTAGATAATACAGGTGGTACAACCTACGAGCAGTACTTC.